This T cell receptor beta chain was recovered during a study of tumor and adjacent non-tumor tissue in lung cancer (dated by TCRdb to the late 2010s). About the investigation overall: Of the cohort, about 11 patients had adenocarcinoma, 2 had squamous cell carcinoma and 1 had small cell lung cancer. Sequencing produced about 130,000,000 productive TCRbeta reads in total, an average of about 4.17 million reads per sample. Among the approximately 15 patients, ages ranged from about 31 to 80 years, around 10 were men and 5 were women, and disease was TNM stage I to III. The study compared bulk TCRbeta repertoires from lung tumor tissue and matched distant non-tumor lung tissue of about 15 lung cancer patients. A few dozen paired specimens, one tumor and one normal lung sample per patient, were profiled by TCRbeta CDR3 sequencing.

The library was obtained by multiplex PCR. Sequenced using an Illumina HiSeq 2500. TCRbeta libraries were built by three rounds of nested PCR using primers (Table S4), following protocols modified from ARM-PCR. PCR products of 200-500 bp were gel-excised and purified with the QIAquick gel extraction kit before sequencing. The paper's data handling went like this. Reads were cleaned with Trimmomatic, merged with FLASH into complete CDR3 sequences, and assigned to V(D)J germline segments with MiTCR. Clonal diversity was calculated as the inverse Simpson's index using VDJtools. In-frame sequences without a premature stop codon were defined as productive reads. TCRdb's own reprocessing of the public reads used fastp at Q25 and MiXCR and kept productive beta chains. Rows are unified per CDR3 protein, each entry keeping the most common DNA and genes. It is TCRdb's table, rather than the study itself, that gives the V and J calls and clone size. The sample includes about 100,000 distinct CDR3 sequences, with 60% to 80% observed a single time. The top ten constitute around 19% of the sample.

The CDR1 and CDR2 encoded by the germline V gene are SGHAT and FQNNGV. Ends included, the CDR3 has 15 residues. As for this clonotype: The antigen it binds to is not known. Without the conserved terminal phenylalanine or tryptophan, this CDR3 likely stems from a read error. The DNA is omitted, as the CDR3 cannot be located on it reliably, and the CDR3 follows TCRdb's listing.

RNA was extracted from bulk unsorted tissue and checked for quality with a NanoDrop ND-1000 and an Agilent 2100. Distant non-tumor tissue taken more than 3 cm from the tumor edge was used as the normal lung sample. Newly diagnosed lung cancer patients without prior chemotherapy who had been admitted for thoracic surgery in China between August and November 2014 were enrolled as donors. Anyone who had undergone radiotherapy or chemotherapy before, or who had another cancer at the same time, was left out of the study. Surgical tissue pieces of 1-2 cm3 were preserved in RNAlater solution and were kept at -80 degrees C until use. The paper's findings and limits, for the study overall: Peripheral blood was not sequenced, so blood TCRbeta repertoires in these lung cancer patients were not examined. TCR diversity was significantly higher in younger patients, and greater tumor TCR diversity was associated with shorter overall survival and shorter disease-free survival. Neither the sequencing platform nor unique molecular identifiers are named or mentioned anywhere in the methods. The cohort had only about 16 patients, and the authors noted that larger samples and more detailed clinical data are needed. The top 100 clones accounted for a significantly larger cumulative portion of the repertoire in normal lung than in tumor tissue. Significantly higher TCR diversity (inverse Simpson) was observed in tumor tissue than in normal lung tissue (approximately 440 vs 150, P = 0.0075, Mann-Whitney U test).

The rearrangement combines TRBV11-2 with TRBJ2-7; TRBD1, the table's D call, was not compared with the DNA. Sequenced input: distant non-tumor lung tissue. This TCR was recovered from a young man with non-small cell lung cancer. The CDR3 sequence is CASSLEPDSTYEQYL.